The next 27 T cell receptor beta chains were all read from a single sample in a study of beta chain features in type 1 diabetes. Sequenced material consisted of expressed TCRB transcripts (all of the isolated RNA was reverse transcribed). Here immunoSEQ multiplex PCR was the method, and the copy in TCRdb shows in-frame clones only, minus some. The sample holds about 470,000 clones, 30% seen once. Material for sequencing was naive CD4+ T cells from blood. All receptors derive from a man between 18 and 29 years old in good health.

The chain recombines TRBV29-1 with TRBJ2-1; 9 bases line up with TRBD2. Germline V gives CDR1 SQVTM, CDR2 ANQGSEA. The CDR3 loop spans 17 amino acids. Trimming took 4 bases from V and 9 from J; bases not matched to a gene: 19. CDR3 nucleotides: TGCAGCGTTGGCCAGGGGGTAGCGGGAGCCCTATATATTGAGCAGTTCTTC. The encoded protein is CSVGQGVAGALYIEQFF.

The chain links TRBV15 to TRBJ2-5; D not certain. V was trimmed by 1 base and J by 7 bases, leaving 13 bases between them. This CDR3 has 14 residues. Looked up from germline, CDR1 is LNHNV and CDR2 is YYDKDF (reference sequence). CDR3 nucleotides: TGTGCCACCAGCAGAGTTCGGGCCATGGGGACCCAGTACTTC. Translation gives CATSRVRAMGTQYF.

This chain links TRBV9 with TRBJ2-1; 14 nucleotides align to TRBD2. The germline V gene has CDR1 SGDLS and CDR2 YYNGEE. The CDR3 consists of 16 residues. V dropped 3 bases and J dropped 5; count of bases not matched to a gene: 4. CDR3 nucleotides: TGTGCCAGCAGCGCCCTGACTAGCGGGAGGGACAATGAGCAGTTCTTC. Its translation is CASSALTSGRDNEQFF.

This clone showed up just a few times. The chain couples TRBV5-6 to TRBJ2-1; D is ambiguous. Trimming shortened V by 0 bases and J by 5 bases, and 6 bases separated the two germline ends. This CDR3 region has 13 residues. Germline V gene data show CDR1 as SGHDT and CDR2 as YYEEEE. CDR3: CASSLEGNNEQFF. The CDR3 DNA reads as TGTGCCAGCAGCTTGGAGGGTAACAATGAGCAGTTCTTC.

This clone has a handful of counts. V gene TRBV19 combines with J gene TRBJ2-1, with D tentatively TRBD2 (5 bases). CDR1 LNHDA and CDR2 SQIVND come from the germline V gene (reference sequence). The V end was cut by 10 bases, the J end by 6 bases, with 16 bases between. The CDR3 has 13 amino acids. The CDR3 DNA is TGTGCCACCTATCATCCGGGAACCAATGAGCAGTTCTTC. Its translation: CATYHPGTNEQFF.

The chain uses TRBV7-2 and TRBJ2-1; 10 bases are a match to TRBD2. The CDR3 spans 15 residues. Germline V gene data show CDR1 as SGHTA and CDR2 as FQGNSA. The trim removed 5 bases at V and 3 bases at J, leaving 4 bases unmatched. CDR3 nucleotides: TGTGCCAGCAGCCTACTAGCGGGGTTCTACAATGAGCAGTTCTTC. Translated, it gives CASSLLAGFYNEQFF.

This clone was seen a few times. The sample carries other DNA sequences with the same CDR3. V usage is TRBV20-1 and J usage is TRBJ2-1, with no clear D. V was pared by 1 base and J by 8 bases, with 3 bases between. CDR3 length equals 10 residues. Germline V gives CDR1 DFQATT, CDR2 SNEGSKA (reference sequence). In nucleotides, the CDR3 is TGCAGTGCTAGAGCACATGAGCAGTTCTTC. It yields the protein CSARAHEQFF.

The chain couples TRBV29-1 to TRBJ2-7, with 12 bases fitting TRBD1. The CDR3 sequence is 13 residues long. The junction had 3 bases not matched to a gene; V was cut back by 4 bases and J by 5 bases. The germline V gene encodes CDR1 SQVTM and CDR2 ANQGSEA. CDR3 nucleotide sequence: TGCAGCGTTGGGGGGACAGGGGGCAACGAGCAGTACTTC. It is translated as CSVGGTGGNEQYF.

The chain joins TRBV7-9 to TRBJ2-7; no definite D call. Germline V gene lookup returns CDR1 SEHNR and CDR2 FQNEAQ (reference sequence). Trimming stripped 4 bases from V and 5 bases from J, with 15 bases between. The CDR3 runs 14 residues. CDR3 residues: CASSSTLAVHEQYF. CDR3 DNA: TGTGCCAGCAGCTCTACCTTGGCAGTACACGAGCAGTACTTC.

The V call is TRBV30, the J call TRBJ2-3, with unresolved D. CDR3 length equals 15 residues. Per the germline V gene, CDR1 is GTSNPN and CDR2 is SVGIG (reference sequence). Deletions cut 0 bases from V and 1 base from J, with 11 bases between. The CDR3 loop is CAWSVLGSGTDTQYF. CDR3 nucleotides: TGTGCCTGGAGTGTTCTGGGGTCAGGCACAGATACGCAGTATTTT.

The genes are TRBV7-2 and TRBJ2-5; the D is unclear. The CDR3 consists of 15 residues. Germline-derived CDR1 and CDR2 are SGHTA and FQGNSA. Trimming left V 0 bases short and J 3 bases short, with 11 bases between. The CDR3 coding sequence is TGTGCCAGCAGCTTAGCGATAGCCCGGGAAGAGACCCAGTACTTC. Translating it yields CASSLAIAREETQYF.

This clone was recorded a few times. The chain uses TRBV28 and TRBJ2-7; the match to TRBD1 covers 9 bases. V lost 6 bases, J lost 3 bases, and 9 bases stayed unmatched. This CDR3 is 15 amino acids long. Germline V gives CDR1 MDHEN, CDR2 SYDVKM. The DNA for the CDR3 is TGTGCCAGCAGGGCAACGGGACAGGGCAACTACGAGCAGTACTTC. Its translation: CASRATGQGNYEQYF.

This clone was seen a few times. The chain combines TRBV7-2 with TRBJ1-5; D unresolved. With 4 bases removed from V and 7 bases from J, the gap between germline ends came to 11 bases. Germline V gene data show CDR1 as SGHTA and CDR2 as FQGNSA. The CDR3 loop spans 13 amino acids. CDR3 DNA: TGTGCCAGCAGCTCCATAGAGCGACAGCCCCAGCATTTT. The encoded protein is CASSSIERQPQHF.

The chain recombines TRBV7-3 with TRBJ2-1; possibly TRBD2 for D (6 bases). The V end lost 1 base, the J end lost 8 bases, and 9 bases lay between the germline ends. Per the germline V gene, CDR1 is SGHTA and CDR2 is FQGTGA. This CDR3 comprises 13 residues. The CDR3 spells CASSLSWRDEQFF. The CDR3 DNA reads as TGTGCCAGCAGCTTAAGTTGGAGGGATGAGCAGTTCTTC.

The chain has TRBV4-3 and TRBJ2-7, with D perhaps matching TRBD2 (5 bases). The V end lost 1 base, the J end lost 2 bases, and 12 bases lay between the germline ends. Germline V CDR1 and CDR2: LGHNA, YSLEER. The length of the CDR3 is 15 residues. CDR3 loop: CASSQVQTTTYEQYF. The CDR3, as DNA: TGCGCCAGCAGCCAAGTTCAGACTACAACCTACGAGCAGTACTTC.

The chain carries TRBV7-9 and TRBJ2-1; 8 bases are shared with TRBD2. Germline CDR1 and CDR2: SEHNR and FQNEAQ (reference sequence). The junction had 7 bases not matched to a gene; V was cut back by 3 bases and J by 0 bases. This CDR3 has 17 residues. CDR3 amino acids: CASSFPGSGSSYNEQFF. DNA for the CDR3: TGTGCCAGCAGCTTCCCAGGAAGCGGGAGCTCCTACAATGAGCAGTTCTTC.

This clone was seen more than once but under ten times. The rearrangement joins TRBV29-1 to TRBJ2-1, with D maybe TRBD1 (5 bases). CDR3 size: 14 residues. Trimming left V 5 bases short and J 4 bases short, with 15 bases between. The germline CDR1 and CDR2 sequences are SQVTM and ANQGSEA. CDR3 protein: CSVLPRGRYNEQFF. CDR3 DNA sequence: TGCAGCGTTCTCCCTAGGGGTCGTTACAATGAGCAGTTCTTC.

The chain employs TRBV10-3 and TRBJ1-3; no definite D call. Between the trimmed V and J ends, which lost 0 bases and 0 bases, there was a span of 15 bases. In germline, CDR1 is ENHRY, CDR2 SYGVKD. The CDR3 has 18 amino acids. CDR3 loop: CAISESRYYTSSGNTIYF. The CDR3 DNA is TGTGCCATCAGTGAGTCGAGGTATTACACAAGCTCTGGAAACACCATATATTTT.

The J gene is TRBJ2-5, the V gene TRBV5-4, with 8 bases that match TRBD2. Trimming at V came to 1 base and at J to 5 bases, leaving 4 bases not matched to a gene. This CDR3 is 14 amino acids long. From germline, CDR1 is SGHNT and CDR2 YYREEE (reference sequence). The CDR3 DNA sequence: TGTGCCAGCAGCTTGCGGGAGGGCCTCGAGACCCAGTACTTC. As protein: CASSLREGLETQYF.

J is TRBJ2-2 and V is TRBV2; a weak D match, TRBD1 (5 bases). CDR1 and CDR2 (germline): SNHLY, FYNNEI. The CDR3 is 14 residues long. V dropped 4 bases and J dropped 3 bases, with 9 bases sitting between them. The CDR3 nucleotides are TGTGCCAGCAGTGTGGAACAGGACACCGGGGAGCTGTTTTTT. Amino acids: CASSVEQDTGELFF.

This CDR3 reads CASNGRPYEQYF. Written as DNA, the CDR3 is TGTGCCAGCAACGGGAGGCCCTACGAGCAGTACTTC. This chain connects TRBV28 to TRBJ2-7; 7 positions agree with TRBD2. The CDR3 runs 12 residues. Germline V gene lookup returns CDR1 MDHEN and CDR2 SYDVKM. Germline trimming cut 7 bases from V and 2 bases from J; bases unmatched to any gene: 2.

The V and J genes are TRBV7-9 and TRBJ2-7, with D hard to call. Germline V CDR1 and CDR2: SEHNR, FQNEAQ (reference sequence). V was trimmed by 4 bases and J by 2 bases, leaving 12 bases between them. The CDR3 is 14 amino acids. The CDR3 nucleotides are TGTGCCAGCAGCTCCCTACTGGCCACCTACGAGCAGTACTTC. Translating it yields CASSSLLATYEQYF.

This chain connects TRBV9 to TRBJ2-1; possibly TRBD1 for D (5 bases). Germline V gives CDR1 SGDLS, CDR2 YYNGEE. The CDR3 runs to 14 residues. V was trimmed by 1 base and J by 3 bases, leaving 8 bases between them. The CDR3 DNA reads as TGTGCCAGCAGCGTAAGGACATTCTACAATGAGCAGTTCTTC. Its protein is CASSVRTFYNEQFF.

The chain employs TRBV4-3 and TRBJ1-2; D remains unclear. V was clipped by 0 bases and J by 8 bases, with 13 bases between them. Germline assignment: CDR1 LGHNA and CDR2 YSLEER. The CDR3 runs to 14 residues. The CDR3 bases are TGCGCCAGCAGCCAAGACCCGGCCTGGGGAGGCTACACCTTC. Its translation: CASSQDPAWGGYTF.

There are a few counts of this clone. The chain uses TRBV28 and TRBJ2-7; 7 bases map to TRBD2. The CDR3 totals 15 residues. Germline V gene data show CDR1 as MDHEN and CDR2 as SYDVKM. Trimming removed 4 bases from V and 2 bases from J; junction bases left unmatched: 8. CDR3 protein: CASSWEGMRTYEQYF. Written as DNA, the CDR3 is TGTGCCAGCAGTTGGGAGGGGATGAGGACCTACGAGCAGTACTTC.

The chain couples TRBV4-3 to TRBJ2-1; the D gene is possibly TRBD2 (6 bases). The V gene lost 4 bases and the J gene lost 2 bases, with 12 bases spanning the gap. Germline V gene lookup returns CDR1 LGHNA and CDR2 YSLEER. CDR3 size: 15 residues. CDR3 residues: CASSPGVAAYNEQFF. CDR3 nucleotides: TGCGCCAGCAGCCCCGGGGTAGCGGCCTACAATGAGCAGTTCTTC.

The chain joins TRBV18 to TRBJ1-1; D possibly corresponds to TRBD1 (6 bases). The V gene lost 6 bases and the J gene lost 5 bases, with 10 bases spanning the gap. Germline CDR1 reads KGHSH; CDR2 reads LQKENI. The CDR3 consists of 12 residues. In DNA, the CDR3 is TGTGCCAGCTCCCAAGGGGGGACTGAAGCTTTCTTT. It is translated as CASSQGGTEAFF.